This note documents a single T cell receptor (beta chain) sequence. Its antigen is undetermined. Using immunoSEQ multiplex PCR, the repertoire was profiled, and TCRdb retains in-frame clones only, with some absent. The sample holds just under 250,000 clones, 70% to 90% seen once. This CDR3 has 16 amino acids. Germline CDR1 MDHEN, CDR2 SYDVKM. Trimming took 3 bases from V and 4 from J; bases not matched to a gene: 4. Treatment specified: around 19 received Ad26.COV2.S at low or high dose, single or two shots; 5 received placebo; per-sample allocation not given. All samples were drawn on day 63, counting from the first vaccine or placebo injection. Ad26 vector vaccine expressed Wuhan-strain SARS-CoV-2 spike. The data were taken from a study of Ad26.COV2.S vaccination and SARS-CoV-2 variants. Findings and caveats of the study: Placebo recipients had lower spike-specific TCR breadth than vaccine recipients.

The sample consisted of peripheral blood, taken in a trial of Ad26.COV2.S vaccine versus placebo. This TCR derives from a person between 18 and 59 years old who received the Ad26.COV2.S COVID-19 vaccine or a placebo. V is TRBV28 and J is TRBJ1-6; 9 nucleotides align to TRBD1. The CDR3 DNA follows: TGTGCCAGCAGTTTTGGACAGGGGTTATATAATTCACCCCTCCACTTT. This sequence encodes CASSFGQGLYNSPLHF.